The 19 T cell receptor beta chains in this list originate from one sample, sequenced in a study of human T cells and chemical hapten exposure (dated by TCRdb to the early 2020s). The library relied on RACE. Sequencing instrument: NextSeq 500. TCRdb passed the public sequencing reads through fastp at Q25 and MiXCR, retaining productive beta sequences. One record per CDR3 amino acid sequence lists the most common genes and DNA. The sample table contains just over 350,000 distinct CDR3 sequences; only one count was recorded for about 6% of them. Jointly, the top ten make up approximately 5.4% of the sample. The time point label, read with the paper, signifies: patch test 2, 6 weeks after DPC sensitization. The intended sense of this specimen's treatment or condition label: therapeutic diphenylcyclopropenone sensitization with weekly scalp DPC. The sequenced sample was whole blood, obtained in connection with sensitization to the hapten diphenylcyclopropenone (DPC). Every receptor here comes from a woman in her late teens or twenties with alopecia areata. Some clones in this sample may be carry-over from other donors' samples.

Here the CDR3 DNA reads TGTGCCAGCAGCCTCACAACAGGGAGGGCTAACTATGGCTACACCTTC. It codes for CASSLTTGRANYGYTF. The chain uses TRBV4-2 and TRBJ1-2, with a weak D call TRBD1 (6 bases). The CDR3 consists of 16 residues. Trimming left V 4 bases short and J 0 bases short, with 15 bases between. From germline, CDR1 is LGHNA and CDR2 YNFKEQ.

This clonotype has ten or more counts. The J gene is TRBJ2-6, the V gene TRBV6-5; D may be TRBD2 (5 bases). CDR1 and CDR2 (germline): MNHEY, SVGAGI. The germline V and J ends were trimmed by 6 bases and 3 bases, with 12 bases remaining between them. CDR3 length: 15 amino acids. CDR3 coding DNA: TGTGCCAGCAGGGCCGGGGAGCTTGGGGCCAACGTCCTGACTTTC. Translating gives CASRAGELGANVLTF.

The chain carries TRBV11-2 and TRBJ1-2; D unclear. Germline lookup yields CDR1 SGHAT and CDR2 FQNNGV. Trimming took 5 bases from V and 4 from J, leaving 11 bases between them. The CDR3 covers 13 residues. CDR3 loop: CASSQWTSYGYTF. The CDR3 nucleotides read TGTGCCAGCAGCCAATGGACCAGCTATGGCTACACCTTC. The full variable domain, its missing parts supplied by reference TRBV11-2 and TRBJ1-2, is EAGVAQSPRYKIIEKRQSVAFWCNPISGHATLYWYQQILGQGPKLLIQFQNNGVVDDSQLPKDRFSAERLKGVDSTLKIQPAKLEDSAVYLCASSQWTSYGYTFGSGTRLTVV.

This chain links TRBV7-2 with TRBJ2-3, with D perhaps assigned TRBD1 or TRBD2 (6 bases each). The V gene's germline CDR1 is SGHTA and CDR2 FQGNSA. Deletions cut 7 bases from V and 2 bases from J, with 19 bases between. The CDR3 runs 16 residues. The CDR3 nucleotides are TGTGCCAGCACGAGACTTGGGGGGCTCTACACAGATACGCAGTATTTT. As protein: CASTRLGGLYTDTQYF.

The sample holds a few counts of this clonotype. The chain's CDR3 is CASSWDRGRETQYF. The CDR3 nucleotides read TGTGCCAGCAGTTGGGACAGGGGGCGAGAGACCCAGTACTTC. The chain carries TRBV28 and TRBJ2-5; the match to TRBD1 covers 12 bases. The CDR3 totals 14 residues. After removal of 4 bases from V and 4 bases from J, the junction contained 1 base not matched to a gene. Germline CDR1 is MDHEN and CDR2 is SYDVKM.

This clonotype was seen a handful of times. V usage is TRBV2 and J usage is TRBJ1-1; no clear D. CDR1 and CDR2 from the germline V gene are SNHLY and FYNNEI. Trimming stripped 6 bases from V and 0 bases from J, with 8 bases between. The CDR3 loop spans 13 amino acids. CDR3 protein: CASRSGLNTEAFF. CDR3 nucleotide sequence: TGTGCCAGCAGGAGTGGGTTGAACACTGAAGCTTTCTTT.

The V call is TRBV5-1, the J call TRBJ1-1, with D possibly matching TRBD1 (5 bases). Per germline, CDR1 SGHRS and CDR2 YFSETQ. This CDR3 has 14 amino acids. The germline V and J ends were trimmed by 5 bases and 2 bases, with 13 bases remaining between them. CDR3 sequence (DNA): TGCGCCAGCAGAATTGACAGCATAAACACTGAAGCTTTCTTT. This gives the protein CASRIDSINTEAFF.

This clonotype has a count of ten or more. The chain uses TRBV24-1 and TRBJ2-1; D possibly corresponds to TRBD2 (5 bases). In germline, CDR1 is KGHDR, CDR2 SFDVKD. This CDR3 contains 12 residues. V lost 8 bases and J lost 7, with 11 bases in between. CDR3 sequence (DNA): TGTGCCACCAACTCTCGGGAAAATGAGCAGTTCTTC. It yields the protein CATNSRENEQFF.

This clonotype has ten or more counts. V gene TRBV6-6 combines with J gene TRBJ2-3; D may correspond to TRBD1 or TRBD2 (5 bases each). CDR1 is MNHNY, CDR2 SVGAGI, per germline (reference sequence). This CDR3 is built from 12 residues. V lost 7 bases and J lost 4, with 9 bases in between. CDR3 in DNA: TGTGCCAGCACCGAGGGGCCAGATACGCAGTATTTT. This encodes CASTEGPDTQYF.

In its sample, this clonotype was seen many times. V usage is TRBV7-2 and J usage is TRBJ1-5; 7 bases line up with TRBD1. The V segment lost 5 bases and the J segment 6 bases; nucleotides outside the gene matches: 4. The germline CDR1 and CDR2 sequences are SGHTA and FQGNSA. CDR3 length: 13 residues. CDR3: CASSPRQGQPQHF. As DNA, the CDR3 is TGTGCCAGCAGCCCTCGACAGGGTCAGCCCCAGCATTTT.

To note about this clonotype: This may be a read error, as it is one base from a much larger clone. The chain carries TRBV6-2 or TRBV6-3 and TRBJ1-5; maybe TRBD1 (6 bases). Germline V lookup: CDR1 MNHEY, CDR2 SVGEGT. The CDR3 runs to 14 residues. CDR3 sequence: CASSAPGAAQPQLF. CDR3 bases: TGTGCCAGCAGTGCTCCGGGGGCAGCTCAGCCCCAGCTTTTT.

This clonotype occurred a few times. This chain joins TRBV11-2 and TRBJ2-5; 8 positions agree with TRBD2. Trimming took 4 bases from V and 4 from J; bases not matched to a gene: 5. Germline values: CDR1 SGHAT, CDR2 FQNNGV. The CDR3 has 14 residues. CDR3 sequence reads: CASSWGLVAETQYF. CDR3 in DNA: TGTGCCAGCAGCTGGGGACTAGTCGCAGAGACCCAGTACTTC.

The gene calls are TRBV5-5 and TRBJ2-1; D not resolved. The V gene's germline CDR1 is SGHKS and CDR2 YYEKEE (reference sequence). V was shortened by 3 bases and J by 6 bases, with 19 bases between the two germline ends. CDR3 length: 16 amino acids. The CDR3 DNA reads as TGTGCCAGCAGCTCCGGTCTACCTTTGCGCCCCAATGAGCAGTTCTTC. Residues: CASSSGLPLRPNEQFF.

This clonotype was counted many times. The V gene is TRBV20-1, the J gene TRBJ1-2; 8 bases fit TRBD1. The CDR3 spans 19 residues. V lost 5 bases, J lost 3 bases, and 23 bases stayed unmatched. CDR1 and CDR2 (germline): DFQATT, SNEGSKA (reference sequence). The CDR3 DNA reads TGCAGTGCTCCCACGCCGAACAGGGGGACAACCTTGGCGTACTATGGCTACACCTTC. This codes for CSAPTPNRGTTLAYYGYTF.

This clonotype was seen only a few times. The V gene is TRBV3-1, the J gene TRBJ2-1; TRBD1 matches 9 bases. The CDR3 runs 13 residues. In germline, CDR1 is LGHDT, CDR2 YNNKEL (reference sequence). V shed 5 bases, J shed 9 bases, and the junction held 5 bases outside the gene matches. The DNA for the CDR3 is TGTGCCAGCAGCTTGGGACAGGGTGTTGAGCAGTTCTTC. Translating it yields CASSLGQGVEQFF.

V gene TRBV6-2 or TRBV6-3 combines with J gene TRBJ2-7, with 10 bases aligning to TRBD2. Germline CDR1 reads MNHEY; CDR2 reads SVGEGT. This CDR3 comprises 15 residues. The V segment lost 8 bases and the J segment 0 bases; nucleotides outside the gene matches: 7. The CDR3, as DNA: TGTGCCAGCGGAACTAGCGGGGTGAGCTCCTACGAGCAGTACTTC. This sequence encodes CASGTSGVSSYEQYF.

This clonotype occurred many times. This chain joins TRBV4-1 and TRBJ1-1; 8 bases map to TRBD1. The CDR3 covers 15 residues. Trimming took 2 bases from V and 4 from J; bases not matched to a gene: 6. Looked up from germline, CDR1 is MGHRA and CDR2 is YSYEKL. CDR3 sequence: CASSQPLDRATEAFF. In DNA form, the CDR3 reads TGCGCCAGCAGCCAACCTTTGGACAGGGCCACTGAAGCTTTCTTT.

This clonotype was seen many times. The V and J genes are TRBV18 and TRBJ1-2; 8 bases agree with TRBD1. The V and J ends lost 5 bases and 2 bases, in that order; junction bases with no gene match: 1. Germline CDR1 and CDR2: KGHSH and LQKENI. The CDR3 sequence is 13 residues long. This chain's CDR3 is CASSGTGNYGYTF. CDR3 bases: TGTGCCAGCTCAGGGACAGGCAACTATGGCTACACCTTC.

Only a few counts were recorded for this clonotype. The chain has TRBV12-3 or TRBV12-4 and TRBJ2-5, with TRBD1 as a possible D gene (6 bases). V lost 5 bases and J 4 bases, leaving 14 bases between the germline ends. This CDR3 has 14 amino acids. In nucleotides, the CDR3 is TGTGCCAGCAGTCCCCTCAGGGGCGCAGAGACCCAGTACTTC. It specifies CASSPLRGAETQYF.